These 14 T cell receptor beta chains came from one sample sequenced in a study of blood T cell repertoires in COVID-19. Some clones are missing from TCRdb's copy, which holds only in-frame ones; the method was immunoSEQ multiplex PCR. The table records 55,000 to 80,000 clones, 80% to 90% of them present only once. Sequenced input: peripheral blood. These receptor sequences come from a man in his fifties with acute or convalescent COVID-19.

V gene TRBV9 combines with J gene TRBJ2-5, with TRBD1 matching 8 bases. Germline values: CDR1 SGDLS, CDR2 YYNGEE. The CDR3 extends over 15 amino acids. The ends lost 4 bases at V and 4 bases at J; junction bases unmatched: 9. CDR3 amino acids: CASSLSSDRAETQYF. The CDR3 nucleotides are TGTGCCAGCAGCCTATCCTCGGACAGGGCAGAGACCCAGTACTTC.

The chain links TRBV30 to TRBJ1-4, with D perhaps matching TRBD1 (6 bases). The CDR3 spans 15 residues. V lost 1 base, J lost 2 bases, and 11 bases lay in between. Germline V lookup: CDR1 GTSNPN, CDR2 SVGIG (reference sequence). In DNA form, the CDR3 reads TGTGCCTGGAGTGAGGGGGTGGCGACTAATGAAAAACTGTTTTTT. Translating it yields CAWSEGVATNEKLFF.

The rearrangement uses TRBV4-3 and TRBJ1-1; the D gene is possibly TRBD1 (6 bases). CDR1 is LGHNA, CDR2 YSLEER, per germline. This CDR3 contains 12 residues. Trimming removed 0 bases at V and 11 bases at J, with 10 bases between. CDR3 residues: CASSQDRGPAFF. The CDR3 DNA sequence: TGCGCCAGCAGCCAAGACAGGGGCCCCGCTTTCTTT.

The chain employs TRBV25-1 and TRBJ2-7; no firm D call. The CDR3 has 13 residues. Germline V gene data show CDR1 as MGHDK and CDR2 as SYGVNS. Trimming left V 3 bases short and J 3 bases short, with 9 bases between. Written as DNA, the CDR3 is TGTGCCAGCAGTGAGGGCGCCGTCTACGAGCAGTACTTC. Its protein is CASSEGAVYEQYF.

CDR3: CASSRAAGGRDTQYF. CDR3 sequence (DNA): TGCGCCAGCAGCCGGGCAGCGGGAGGTCGAGATACGCAGTATTTT. The chain uses TRBV5-1 and TRBJ2-3; 9 bases align to TRBD2. The germline V gene encodes CDR1 SGHRS and CDR2 YFSETQ. The CDR3 extends over 15 amino acids. V gave up 4 bases and J gave up 5 bases; unmatched junction bases: 8.

The chain carries TRBV5-1 and TRBJ2-1; D perhaps matches TRBD2 (7 bases). Trimming took off 1 base at V and 8 bases at J, with 16 bases between the two ends. The CDR3 extends over 15 amino acids. The V gene's germline CDR1 is SGHRS and CDR2 YFSETQ. The CDR3 here is CASSLSRGLGDEQFF. The CDR3 nucleotides read TGCGCCAGCAGCTTGTCGCGGGGGCTCGGTGATGAGCAGTTCTTC.

The chain links TRBV27 to TRBJ2-1, with TRBD2 matching 11 bases. The CDR3 length is 17 residues. Germline V gene lookup returns CDR1 MNHEY and CDR2 SMNVEV (reference sequence). V shed 5 bases, J shed 8 bases, and the junction held 14 bases outside the gene matches. CDR3 nucleotide sequence: TGTGCCAGCAGTCTCGCCCCGGGACTAGCGGCAAGGTATGAGCAGTTCTTC. Translated, it gives CASSLAPGLAARYEQFF.

The chain links TRBV3-1 (or the pseudogene TRBV3-2) to TRBJ2-7; 11 bases map to TRBD1. Looked up from germline, CDR1 is LGHDT and CDR2 is YNNKEL (reference sequence). The CDR3 contains 13 residues. V shed 4 bases and J 6 bases; nucleotides not matched to a gene: 2. The CDR3 sequence: CASSLGTGGEQYV. The DNA for the CDR3 is TGTGCCAGCAGCCTTGGGACAGGGGGCGAGCAGTACGTC.

For the CDR3, the DNA is TGTGCCAGCAGCCTCCAGGACACACCCAACACCGGGGAGCTGTTTTTT. Translated, it gives CASSLQDTPNTGELFF. J is TRBJ2-2 and V is TRBV21-1; the table's D call, TRBD1, was not checked against the DNA. TRBV21-1 is a pseudogene segment. This CDR3 comprises 16 residues.

CDR3 nucleotide sequence: TGTGCCTGGGCAGTTCCCCCCTATGGCTACACCTTC. Translation gives CAWAVPPYGYTF. The chain combines TRBV30 with TRBJ1-2, with D uncertain. Looked up from germline, CDR1 is GTSNPN and CDR2 is SVGIG (reference sequence). This CDR3 has 12 amino acids. The V gene lost 5 bases and the J gene lost 4 bases, with 11 bases spanning the gap.

The V and J genes are TRBV27 and TRBJ2-7, with D possibly TRBD2 on 6 matching bases. Looked up from germline, CDR1 is MNHEY and CDR2 is SMNVEV (reference sequence). The CDR3 totals 15 residues. The germline V and J ends were trimmed by 5 bases and 4 bases, with 18 bases remaining between them. CDR3 loop: CASSGAGTGGYEQYF. As DNA, the CDR3 is TGTGCCAGCAGTGGAGCCGGGACTGGGGGGTACGAGCAGTACTTC.

The chain joins TRBV4-3 to TRBJ2-2; 7 nucleotides align to TRBD2. Germline V gene lookup returns CDR1 LGHNA and CDR2 YSLEER. The CDR3 is made up of 17 amino acids. Losses at the gene ends were 1 base for V and 0 bases for J; bases not matched to a gene: 5. The CDR3 loop is CASSQGYGGANTGELFF. CDR3 nucleotides: TGCGCCAGCAGCCAAGGGTATGGGGGGGCGAACACCGGGGAGCTGTTTTTT.

The chain uses TRBV30 and TRBJ2-2; TRBD1 aligns across 7 bases. The length of the CDR3 is 14 residues. Losses at the gene ends were 3 bases for V and 4 bases for J; bases not matched to a gene: 5. From germline, CDR1 is GTSNPN and CDR2 SVGIG (reference sequence). CDR3 DNA: TGTGCCTGGAGGGGGACAGCATCCACCGGGGAGCTGTTTTTT. Protein sequence: CAWRGTASTGELFF.

This chain's CDR3 is CASSDPLRTSSSDEQFF. The DNA for the CDR3 is TGTGCCAGCAGTGACCCATTGAGGACTAGCTCCTCCGATGAGCAGTTCTTC. The chain carries TRBV6-1 and TRBJ2-1; 8 bases are a match to TRBD2. The CDR3 is 17 amino acids. Germline loops: CDR1 MNHNS, CDR2 SASEGT. Trimming cost V 3 bases and J 8 bases; bases outside gene matches: 15.